The 9 T cell receptor beta chains presented below share a single source sample, sequenced in a study of CD8+CD57+ T cells in acquired aplastic anemia. Both TCR beta VDJ combination and CDR3 sequence profiling were carried out. Genomic DNA was the template for this profiling. TCRdb re-called the reads through MiXCR, storing one row per CDR3 protein. This sample has some 200,000 distinct CDR3 sequences, with approximately 65% found just once. In patients chosen for sequencing, flow cytometry had shown CD8+CD57+ cell expansion. Material for sequencing was sorted CD4+, CD8+, or CD8+CD57+ T cells (not recorded which) from PBMCs. The receptors were gathered from a human donor with aplastic anemia.

The chain's CDR3 is CSAREIAGPNSLNSLNEQFF. For the CDR3, the DNA is TGCAGTGCTAGGGAAATAGCGGGACCGAACTCCCTCAACAGTCTCAATGAGCAGTTCTTC. The chain joins TRBV20-1 to TRBJ2-1, with 8 nucleotides matching TRBD2. The germline V gene has CDR1 DFQATT and CDR2 SNEGSKA (reference sequence). V shed 3 bases, J shed 6 bases, and the junction held 25 bases outside the gene matches. This CDR3 has 20 residues.

The table lists this clonotype with a few counts. V is TRBV29-1 and J is TRBJ2-7; tentatively, D is TRBD2 (5 bases). Germline CDR1 reads SQVTM; CDR2 reads ANQGSEA. This CDR3 is built from 11 residues. Trimming removed 4 bases from V and 3 bases from J, with 7 bases in between. The chain's CDR3 is CSVGTVYEQYF. The CDR3 nucleotides read TGCAGCGTTGGGACTGTCTACGAGCAGTACTTC.

With regard to this clonotype: This sequence may be a read error, since a much larger clone differs from it by one base. The chain employs TRBV4-1 and TRBJ2-6, with TRBD2 matching over 13 bases. The CDR3 is 17 residues long. Germline CDR1 MGHRA, CDR2 YSYEKL. The CDR3 here is CASSSGLAGLGADVLTF. The CDR3 region has the DNA TGCGCCAGCAGCTCGGGACTAGCGGGGCTTGGGGCCGACGTCCTGACTTTC.

The chain uses TRBV7-9 and TRBJ2-3, with TRBD2 matching over 8 bases. The CDR3 is 15 residues long. In germline, CDR1 is SEHNR, CDR2 FQNEAQ (reference sequence). The junction had 7 bases not matched to a gene; V was cut back by 4 bases and J by 4 bases. The CDR3 DNA reads as TGTGCCAGCAGCTCAAGCGGGAGCGGGGCAGATACGCAGTATTTT. This sequence encodes CASSSSGSGADTQYF.

This clonotype occurred many times. V gene TRBV5-6 combines with J gene TRBJ1-6; a possible D gene is TRBD1 (6 bases). The CDR3 covers 15 residues. Germline CDR1 reads SGHDT; CDR2 reads YYEEEE. Deletions cut 3 bases from V and 3 bases from J, with 10 bases between. This chain's CDR3 is CASSSTGFYNSPLHF. CDR3 coding DNA: TGTGCCAGCAGCTCCACAGGGTTCTATAATTCACCCCTCCACTTT.

J is TRBJ2-3 and V is TRBV9; D remains ambiguous. V dropped 0 bases and J dropped 4 bases, with 9 bases sitting between them. The germline V gene has CDR1 SGDLS and CDR2 YYNGEE. The CDR3 runs 14 residues. This CDR3 is CASSVEVGSDTQYF. The DNA of the CDR3 is TGTGCCAGCAGCGTAGAAGTGGGATCAGATACGCAGTATTTT.

CDR3 amino acids: CASSYRGEEQYF. CDR3 DNA sequence: TGTGCCAGCAGTTACCGGGGGGAGGAGCAGTACTTC. The chain recombines TRBV6-5 with TRBJ2-7; TRBD2 aligns across 7 bases. The ends lost 2 bases at V and 7 bases at J; junction bases unmatched: 2. CDR1 is MNHEY, CDR2 SVGAGI, per germline. This CDR3 comprises 12 residues.

This clonotype was detected only a few times. This rearrangement joins TRBV20-1 to TRBJ2-5; 9 bases are shared with TRBD1. V shed 3 bases and J 5 bases; nucleotides not matched to a gene: 1. Germline V gene sequence: CDR1 DFQATT, CDR2 SNEGSKA (reference sequence). This CDR3 region has 12 residues. The CDR3 spells CSASGQGETQYF. In DNA form, the CDR3 reads TGCAGTGCTAGTGGACAGGGGGAGACCCAGTACTTC.

This clonotype was recorded a few times. The chain carries TRBV6-4 and TRBJ2-3; 10 bases map to TRBD1. The CDR3 has 15 residues. Germline CDR1 MRHNA, CDR2 SNTAGT. The V segment lost 0 bases and the J segment 4 bases; nucleotides outside the gene matches: 1. This CDR3 reads CASSDSGQGADTQYF. CDR3 DNA sequence: TGTGCCAGCAGTGACTCCGGACAGGGGGCAGATACGCAGTATTTT.